The 22 T cell receptor beta chains reported below all come from one sample, sequenced in a study of memory B cells and T cells in multiple sclerosis. Stimulus-free culture yielded autoproliferating CFSE-dim and non-proliferating CFSE-high T cells, each sequenced separately. Replicate wells were pooled after more than 6 days of stimulus-free culture of more than 45 million CFSE-labeled PBMCs. TCRdb's copy holds only in-frame clones and misses some; the assay was immunoSEQ multiplex PCR. Found here are some 11,000 clones, 84% of them singletons; the top ten hold 2.8%. No cognate antigen is known for these TCRs. The sample comprised PBMCs from blood kept in culture. These receptors were obtained from a human donor with multiple sclerosis.

The rearrangement joins TRBV30 to TRBJ2-3, with TRBD2 as a possible D gene (6 bases). CDR3 length: 13 amino acids. The V and J ends lost 4 bases and 6 bases respectively, with 14 bases between them. The germline CDR1 and CDR2 sequences are GTSNPN and SVGIG (reference sequence). For the CDR3, the DNA is TGTGCCTGGAAAACTAGCATTTCCGATACGCAGTATTTT. Residues: CAWKTSISDTQYF.

The chain employs TRBV7-2 and TRBJ2-5, with D perhaps TRBD2 (5 bases). Germline V CDR1 and CDR2: SGHTA, FQGNSA. Trimming pared 4 bases from V and 0 bases from J, leaving 9 bases between. This CDR3 spans 14 amino acids. The CDR3 DNA reads as TGTGCCAGCAGCTCCGGACTGAACCAAGAGACCCAGTACTTC. Translated, it gives CASSSGLNQETQYF.

This clone was detected only once. This chain links TRBV5-1 with TRBJ2-1; TRBD2 aligns across 11 bases. Germline V CDR1 and CDR2: SGHRS, YFSETQ. V lost 1 base and J lost 2; bases outside the gene matches: 8. This CDR3 spans 18 amino acids. The CDR3 region is CASSLLLAGVVTYNEQFF. The CDR3 DNA sequence: TGCGCCAGCAGCTTGTTACTAGCGGGAGTAGTCACCTACAATGAGCAGTTCTTC. Supplemented by reference TRBV5-1 and TRBJ2-1, the full variable domain reads KAGVTQTPRYLIKTRGQQVTLSCSPISGHRSVSWYQQTPGQGLQFLFEYFSETQRNKGNFPGRFSGRQFSNSRSEMNVSTLELGDSALYLCASSLLLAGVVTYNEQFFGPGTRLTVL.

A word on this clone: Different DNA sequences within this sample yield the same CDR3. The V call is TRBV5-1, the J call TRBJ2-3; 10 bases are a match to TRBD2. This CDR3 is built from 15 residues. From germline, CDR1 is SGHRS and CDR2 YFSETQ. Germline trimming cut 5 bases from V and 0 bases from J; bases unmatched to any gene: 3. CDR3 amino acids: CASSSGLASTDTQYF. The CDR3 coding sequence is TGCGCCAGCAGTTCGGGACTAGCGAGCACAGATACGCAGTATTTT.

The genes are TRBV11-2 and TRBJ2-7; D remains unclear. With 1 base removed from V and 0 bases from J, the gap between germline ends came to 10 bases. Germline assignment: CDR1 SGHAT and CDR2 FQNNGV. The CDR3 length is 15 residues. CDR3 nucleotides: TGTGCCAGCAGCTTAGGACCGACGAACTCCTACGAGCAGTACTTC. Translated, it gives CASSLGPTNSYEQYF.

This chain links TRBV19 with TRBJ2-2; D is uncertain. Germline V lookup: CDR1 LNHDA, CDR2 SQIVND (reference sequence). V lost 5 bases and J lost 4, with 14 bases in between. The CDR3 extends over 15 amino acids. For the CDR3, the DNA is TGTGCCAGTAGTCCGCAATTAGTACTCACCGGGGAGCTGTTTTTT. Residues: CASSPQLVLTGELFF.

The chain carries TRBV6-4 and TRBJ2-2; 9 bases agree with TRBD2. The CDR3 is made up of 17 amino acids. The ends lost 0 bases at V and 5 bases at J; junction bases unmatched: 7. Germline loops: CDR1 MRHNA, CDR2 SNTAGT. CDR3 sequence reads: CASSDSAGGFVTGELFF. The DNA of the CDR3 is TGTGCCAGCAGTGACTCCGCGGGGGGGTTCGTTACCGGGGAGCTGTTTTTT.

The gene calls are TRBV28 and TRBJ1-5; weak D call: TRBD1 (6 bases). Germline CDR1 and CDR2: MDHEN and SYDVKM. V lost 4 bases and J 2 bases, leaving 9 bases between the germline ends. This CDR3 is built from 14 residues. For the CDR3, the DNA is TGTGCCAGCAGTTGGTCAGGGGGCAATCAGCCCCAGCATTTT. Its protein product is CASSWSGGNQPQHF.

The chain is built from TRBV7-3 and TRBJ1-1; D uncertain. CDR3 length: 14 residues. Germline CDR1 is SGHTA and CDR2 is FQGTGA. V was pared by 2 bases and J by 4 bases, with 11 bases between. The CDR3 region is CASSLSGRGTEAFF. CDR3 DNA: TGTGCCAGCAGCTTATCGGGGAGAGGCACTGAAGCTTTCTTT.

V usage is TRBV25-1 and J usage is TRBJ1-1; 7 bases are a match to TRBD1. There are 13 residues in the CDR3. Germline V gene sequence: CDR1 MGHDK, CDR2 SYGVNS. The J segment lost 5 bases and the V segment lost 5 bases, leaving 5 bases of the junction unmatched. CDR3 region: CASSSGGRTEAFF. The DNA for the CDR3 is TGTGCCAGCAGTTCAGGGGGAAGGACTGAAGCTTTCTTT.

The chain is built from TRBV5-1 and TRBJ1-2, with 8 positions matching TRBD1. The CDR3 runs 14 residues. With 4 bases clipped from V and 6 bases from J, the junction kept 8 bases outside the gene matches. Germline V lookup: CDR1 SGHRS, CDR2 YFSETQ. CDR3 in DNA: TGCGCCAGCAGCCCTTCCCGACAGGGGAATGGCTACACCTTC. Its protein product is CASSPSRQGNGYTF.

The chain joins TRBV2 to TRBJ1-2, with no clear D. With 6 bases removed from V and 1 base from J, the gap between germline ends came to 15 bases. The germline V gene has CDR1 SNHLY and CDR2 FYNNEI. CDR3 size: 15 residues. The CDR3 here is CASSDNLGVNYGYTF. CDR3 bases: TGTGCCAGCAGCGACAACTTGGGCGTTAACTATGGCTACACCTTC.

This chain links TRBV4-1 with TRBJ2-2; D possibly matches TRBD1 or TRBD2 (5 bases each). The germline V gene has CDR1 MGHRA and CDR2 YSYEKL. The CDR3 runs 16 residues. V was trimmed by 0 bases and J by 4 bases, leaving 12 bases between them. CDR3 nucleotides: TGCGCCAGCAGCCAAGAGAGGGGCTGGGTCACCGGGGAGCTGTTTTTT. Protein product: CASSQERGWVTGELFF.

The rearrangement joins TRBV2 to TRBJ2-7, with 9 bases fitting TRBD1. Per the germline V gene, CDR1 is SNHLY and CDR2 is FYNNEI. The CDR3 loop spans 13 amino acids. With 8 bases clipped from V and 6 bases from J, the junction kept 8 bases outside the gene matches. The DNA for the CDR3 is TGTGCCAGCCAGGGACAGGGTCGCCTCGAGCAGTACTTC. Translation: CASQGQGRLEQYF.

The chain uses TRBV9 and TRBJ2-5; no reliable D call. V shed 0 bases and J shed 4 bases, with 10 bases lying between them. The CDR3 runs 14 residues. Germline values: CDR1 SGDLS, CDR2 YYNGEE. Written as DNA, the CDR3 is TGTGCCAGCAGCGTAGGGGGTTGGGGAGAGACCCAGTACTTC. Protein: CASSVGGWGETQYF. The whole variable domain, filled in from reference TRBV9 and TRBJ2-5, reads DSGVTQTPKHLITATGQRVTLRCSPRSGDLSVYWYQQSLDQGLQFLIQYYNGEERAKGNILERFSAQQFPDLHSELNLSSLELGDSALYFCASSVGGWGETQYFGPGTRLLVL.

The V call is TRBV4-2, the J call TRBJ1-4; D unclear. Germline CDR1 is LGHNA and CDR2 is YNFKEQ. V was shortened by 4 bases and J by 4 bases, with 4 bases between the two germline ends. The CDR3 covers 12 residues. The CDR3 DNA reads TGTGCCAGCAGCCGGGATAATGAAAAACTGTTTTTT. It yields the protein CASSRDNEKLFF.

The chain employs TRBV6-1 and TRBJ2-2, with D perhaps matching TRBD1 or TRBD2 (6 bases each). The CDR3 spans 15 residues. Trimming pared 5 bases from V and 8 bases from J, leaving 18 bases between. Germline V lookup: CDR1 MNHNS, CDR2 SASEGT. CDR3 loop: CASSSAGAGSGELFF. The DNA of the CDR3 is TGTGCCAGCAGTTCTGCAGGGGCGGGGTCAGGGGAGCTGTTTTTT.

The count of this clone is one. The J gene is TRBJ2-7, the V gene TRBV5-6; D uncertain. V was pared by 2 bases and J by 9 bases, with 24 bases between. Germline loops: CDR1 SGHDT, CDR2 YYEEEE. CDR3 length equals 16 residues. The CDR3 here is CASSFRVVGVAAWQYF. In DNA, the CDR3 is TGTGCCAGCAGCTTTAGGGTGGTCGGAGTTGCAGCATGGCAGTACTTC.

This chain connects TRBV15 to TRBJ1-2, with TRBD1 matching 9 bases. This CDR3 has 15 residues. Looked up from germline, CDR1 is LNHNV and CDR2 is YYDKDF (reference sequence). The ends lost 6 bases at V and 3 bases at J; junction bases unmatched: 8. The CDR3 protein is CATRDDGTGYYGYTF. CDR3 in DNA: TGTGCCACCAGGGATGACGGGACAGGGTACTATGGCTACACCTTC.

V is TRBV7-6 and J is TRBJ2-1; maybe TRBD2 (5 bases). Germline V gene lookup returns CDR1 SGHVS and CDR2 FNYEAQ. V was clipped by 2 bases and J by 4 bases, with 12 bases between them. This CDR3 has 15 residues. The CDR3 DNA reads as TGTGCCAGCAGCTTATCCCCCGGGGTTTACAATGAGCAGTTCTTC. Translated, it gives CASSLSPGVYNEQFF. The whole variable domain, remainder taken from reference TRBV7-6 and TRBJ2-1, is GAGVSQSPRYKVTKRGQDVALRCDPISGHVSLYWYRQALGQGPEFLTYFNYEAQQDKSGLPNDRFSAERPEGSISTLTIQRTEQRDSAMYRCASSLSPGVYNEQFFGPGTRLTVL.

A single count supports this clone. The chain has TRBV10-1 and TRBJ2-2; tentative D call: TRBD1 (5 bases). CDR1 is WNHNN, CDR2 SYGVQD, per germline (reference sequence). CDR3 length: 15 residues. V was pared by 4 bases and J by 0 bases, with 9 bases between. The CDR3 protein is CASSVAGTNTGELFF. CDR3 bases: TGCGCCAGCAGTGTTGCAGGGACGAACACCGGGGAGCTGTTTTTT.

The rearrangement links TRBV9 to TRBJ2-3; 10 bases align to TRBD2. There are 16 residues in the CDR3. V shed 0 bases, J shed 1 base, and the junction held 2 bases outside the gene matches. Germline V gives CDR1 SGDLS, CDR2 YYNGEE. The CDR3 protein is CASSVDSGRRTDTQYF. The CDR3 DNA reads TGTGCCAGCAGCGTAGATAGCGGGAGGCGCACAGATACGCAGTATTTT.